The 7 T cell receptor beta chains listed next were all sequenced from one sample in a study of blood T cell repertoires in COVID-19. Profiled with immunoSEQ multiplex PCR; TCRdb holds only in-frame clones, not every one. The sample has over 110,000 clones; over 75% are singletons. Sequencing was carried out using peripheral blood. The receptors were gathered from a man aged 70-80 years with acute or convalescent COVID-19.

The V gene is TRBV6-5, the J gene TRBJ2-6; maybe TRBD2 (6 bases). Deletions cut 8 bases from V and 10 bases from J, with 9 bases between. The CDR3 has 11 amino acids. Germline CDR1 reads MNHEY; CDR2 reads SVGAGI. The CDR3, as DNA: TGTGCCAGCGTGGAGGGGAACGTCCTGACTTTC. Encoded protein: CASVEGNVLTF.

The CDR3, as DNA: TGTGCCAGCAGCCCGGGGGGGGATACGCAGTATTTT. Translating it yields CASSPGGDTQYF. V usage is TRBV7-9 and J usage is TRBJ2-3; TRBD2 matches 8 bases. CDR1 and CDR2 from the germline V gene are SEHNR and FQNEAQ (reference sequence). There are 12 residues in the CDR3. Unmatched junction bases numbered 1, after V lost 5 bases and J lost 6 bases.

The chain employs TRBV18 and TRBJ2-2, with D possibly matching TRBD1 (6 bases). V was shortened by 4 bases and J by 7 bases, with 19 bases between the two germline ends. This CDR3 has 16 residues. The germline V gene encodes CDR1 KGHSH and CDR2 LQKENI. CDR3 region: CASSRISGTKHGELFF. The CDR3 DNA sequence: TGTGCCAGCTCACGAATCTCCGGGACAAAGCACGGGGAGCTGTTTTTT.

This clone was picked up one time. The CDR3 is CASSQDGAGYEQYF. The DNA of the CDR3 is TGTGCCAGCAGCCAAGATGGGGCCGGATACGAGCAGTACTTC. V and J are TRBV3-1 (or the pseudogene TRBV3-2) and TRBJ2-7, with a possible D match to TRBD1 (5 bases). Trimming stripped 0 bases from V and 4 bases from J, with 10 bases between. The V gene's germline CDR1 is LGHDT and CDR2 YNNKEL (reference sequence). The CDR3 runs to 14 residues.

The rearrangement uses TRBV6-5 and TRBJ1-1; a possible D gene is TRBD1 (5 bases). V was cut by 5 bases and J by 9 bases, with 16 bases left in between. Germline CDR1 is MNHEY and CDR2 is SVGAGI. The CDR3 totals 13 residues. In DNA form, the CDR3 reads TGTGCCAGCAGTCTTAGGGGAAATTCCCAAGCTTTCTTT. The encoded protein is CASSLRGNSQAFF.

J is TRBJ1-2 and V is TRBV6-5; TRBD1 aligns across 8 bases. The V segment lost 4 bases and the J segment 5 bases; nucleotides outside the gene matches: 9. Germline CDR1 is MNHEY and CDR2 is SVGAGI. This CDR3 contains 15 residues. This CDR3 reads CASSFSGQGDYGYTF. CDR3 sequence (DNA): TGTGCCAGCAGTTTCTCTGGACAGGGTGATTATGGCTACACCTTC.

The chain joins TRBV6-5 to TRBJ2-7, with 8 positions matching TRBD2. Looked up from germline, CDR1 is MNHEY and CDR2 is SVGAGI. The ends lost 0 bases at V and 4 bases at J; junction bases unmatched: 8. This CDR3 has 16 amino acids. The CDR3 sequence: CASSYSASGSGYEQYF. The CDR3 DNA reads TGTGCCAGCAGTTACTCGGCCAGCGGGAGCGGATACGAGCAGTACTTC.